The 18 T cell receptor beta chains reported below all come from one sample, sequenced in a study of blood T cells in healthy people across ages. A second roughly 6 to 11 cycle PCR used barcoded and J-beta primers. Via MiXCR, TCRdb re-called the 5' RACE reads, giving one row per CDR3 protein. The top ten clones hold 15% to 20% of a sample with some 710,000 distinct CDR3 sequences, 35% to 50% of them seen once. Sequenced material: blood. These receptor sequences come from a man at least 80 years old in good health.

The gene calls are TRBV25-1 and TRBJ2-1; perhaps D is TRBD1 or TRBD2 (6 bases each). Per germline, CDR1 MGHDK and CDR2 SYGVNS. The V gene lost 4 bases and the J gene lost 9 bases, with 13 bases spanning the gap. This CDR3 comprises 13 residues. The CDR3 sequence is CASSARGGGEQFF. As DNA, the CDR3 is TGTGCCAGCAGTGCCCGAGGAGGGGGTGAGCAGTTCTTC.

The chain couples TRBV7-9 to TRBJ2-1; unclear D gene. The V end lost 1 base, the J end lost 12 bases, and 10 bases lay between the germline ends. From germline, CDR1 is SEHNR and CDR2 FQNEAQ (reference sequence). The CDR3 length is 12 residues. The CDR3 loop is CASSLVSLAQFF. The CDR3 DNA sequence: TGTGCCAGCAGCTTAGTCTCTCTCGCGCAGTTCTTC.

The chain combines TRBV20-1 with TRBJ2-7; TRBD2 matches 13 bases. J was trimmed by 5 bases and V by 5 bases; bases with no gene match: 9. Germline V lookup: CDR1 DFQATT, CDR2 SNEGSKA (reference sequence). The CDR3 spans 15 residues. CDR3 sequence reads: CSAERTSGSHHEQYF. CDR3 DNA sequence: TGCAGTGCTGAACGGACTAGCGGGAGTCACCACGAGCAGTACTTC.

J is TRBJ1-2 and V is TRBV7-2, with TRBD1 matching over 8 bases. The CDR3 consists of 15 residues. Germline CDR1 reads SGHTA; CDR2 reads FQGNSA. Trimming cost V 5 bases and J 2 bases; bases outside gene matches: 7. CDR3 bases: TGTGCCAGCAGCCCACCGGGACAGGCAAACTATGGCTACACCTTC. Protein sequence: CASSPPGQANYGYTF. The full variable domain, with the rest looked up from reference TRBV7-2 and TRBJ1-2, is GAGVSQSPSNKVTEKGKDVELRCDPISGHTALYWYRQSLGQGLEFLIYFQGNSAPDKSGLPSDRFSAERTGGSVSTLTIQRTQQEDSAVYLCASSPPGQANYGYTFGSGTRLTVV.

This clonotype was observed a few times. In DNA form, the CDR3 reads TGTGCCAGCAGCGAGACCCTGGCTAATTCACCCCTCCACTTT. As protein: CASSETLANSPLHF. The chain recombines TRBV3-1 with TRBJ1-6; D is ambiguous. The CDR3 has 14 residues. V shed 5 bases and J shed 6 bases, with 11 bases lying between them. CDR1 and CDR2 from the germline V gene are LGHDT and YNNKEL (reference sequence).

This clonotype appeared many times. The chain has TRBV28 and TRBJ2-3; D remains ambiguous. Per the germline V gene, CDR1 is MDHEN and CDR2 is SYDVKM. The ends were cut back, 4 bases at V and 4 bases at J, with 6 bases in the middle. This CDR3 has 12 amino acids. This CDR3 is CASSSRPDTQYF. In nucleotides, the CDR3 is TGTGCCAGCAGTTCACGGCCAGATACGCAGTATTTT.

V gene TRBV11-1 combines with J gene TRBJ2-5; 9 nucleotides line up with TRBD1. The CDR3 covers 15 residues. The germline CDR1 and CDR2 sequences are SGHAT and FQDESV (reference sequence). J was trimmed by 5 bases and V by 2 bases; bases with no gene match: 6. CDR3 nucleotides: TGTGCCAGCAGCTTACCGGGACAGGGTTCTGAGACCCAGTACTTC. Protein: CASSLPGQGSETQYF.

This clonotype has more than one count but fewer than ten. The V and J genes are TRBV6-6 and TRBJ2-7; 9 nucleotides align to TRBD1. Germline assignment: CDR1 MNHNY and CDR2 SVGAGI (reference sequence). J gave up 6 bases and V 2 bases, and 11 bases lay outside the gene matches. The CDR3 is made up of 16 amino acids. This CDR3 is CASSYGGQGGRIEQYF. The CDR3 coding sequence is TGTGCCAGCAGTTACGGGGGACAGGGAGGAAGGATCGAGCAGTACTTC.

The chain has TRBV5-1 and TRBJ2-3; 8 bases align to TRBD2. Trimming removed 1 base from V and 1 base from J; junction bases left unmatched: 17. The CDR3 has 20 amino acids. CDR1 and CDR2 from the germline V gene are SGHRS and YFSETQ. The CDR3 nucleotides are TGCGCCAGCAGCTTGCTGGGGGCTGGAGCGGGAGAAGTCCGCACAGATACGCAGTATTTT. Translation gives CASSLLGAGAGEVRTDTQYF.

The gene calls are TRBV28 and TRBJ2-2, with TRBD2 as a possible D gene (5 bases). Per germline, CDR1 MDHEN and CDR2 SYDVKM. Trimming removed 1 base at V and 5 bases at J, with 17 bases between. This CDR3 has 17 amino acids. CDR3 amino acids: CASSLLILGRETGELFF. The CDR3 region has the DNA TGTGCCAGCAGTTTATTAATCCTTGGAAGGGAGACCGGGGAGCTGTTTTTT.

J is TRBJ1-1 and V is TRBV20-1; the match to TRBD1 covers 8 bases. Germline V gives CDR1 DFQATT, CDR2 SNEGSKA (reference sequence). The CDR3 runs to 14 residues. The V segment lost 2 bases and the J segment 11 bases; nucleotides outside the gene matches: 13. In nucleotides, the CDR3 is TGCAGTGCTAGACTAACCGTCAGGGGGCAAAGGGCTTTCTTT. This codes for CSARLTVRGQRAFF.

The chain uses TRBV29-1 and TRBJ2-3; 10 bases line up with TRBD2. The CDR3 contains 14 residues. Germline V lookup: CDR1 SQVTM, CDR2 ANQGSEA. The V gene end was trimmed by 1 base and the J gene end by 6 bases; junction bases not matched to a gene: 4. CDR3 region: CSVEVKREGDTQYF. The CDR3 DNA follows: TGCAGCGTTGAAGTCAAGCGGGAGGGGGATACGCAGTATTTT.

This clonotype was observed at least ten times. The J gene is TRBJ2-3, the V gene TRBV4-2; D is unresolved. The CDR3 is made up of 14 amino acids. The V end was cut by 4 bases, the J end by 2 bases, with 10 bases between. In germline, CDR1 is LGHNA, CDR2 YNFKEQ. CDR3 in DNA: TGTGCCAGCAGCCTCGGACCCCTCACAGATACGCAGTATTTT. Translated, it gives CASSLGPLTDTQYF.

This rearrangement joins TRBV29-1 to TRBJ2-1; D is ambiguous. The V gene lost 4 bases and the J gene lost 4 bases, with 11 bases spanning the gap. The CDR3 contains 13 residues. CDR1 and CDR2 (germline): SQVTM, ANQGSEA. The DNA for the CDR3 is TGCAGCGTTGTGGACGGTCGATACAATGAGCAGTTCTTC. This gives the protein CSVVDGRYNEQFF.

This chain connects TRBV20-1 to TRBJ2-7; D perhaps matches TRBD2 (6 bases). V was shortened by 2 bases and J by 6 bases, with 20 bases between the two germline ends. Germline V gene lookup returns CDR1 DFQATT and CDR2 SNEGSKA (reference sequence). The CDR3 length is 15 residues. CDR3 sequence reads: CSARLPGLGISEQYF. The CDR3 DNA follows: TGCAGTGCTAGACTACCGGGACTGGGAATCTCCGAGCAGTACTTC.

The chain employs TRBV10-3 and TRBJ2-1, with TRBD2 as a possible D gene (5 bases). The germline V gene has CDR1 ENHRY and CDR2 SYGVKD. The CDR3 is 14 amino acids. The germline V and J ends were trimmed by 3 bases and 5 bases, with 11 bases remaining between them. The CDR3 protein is CAISERGANNEQFF. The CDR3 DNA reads TGTGCCATCAGTGAACGGGGAGCGAACAATGAGCAGTTCTTC.

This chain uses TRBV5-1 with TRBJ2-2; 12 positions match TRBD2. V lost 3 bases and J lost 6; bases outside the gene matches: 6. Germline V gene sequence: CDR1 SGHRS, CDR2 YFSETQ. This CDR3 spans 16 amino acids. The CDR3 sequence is CASSWTSGNGAGELFF. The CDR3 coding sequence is TGCGCCAGCAGCTGGACTAGCGGGAATGGGGCCGGGGAGCTGTTTTTT. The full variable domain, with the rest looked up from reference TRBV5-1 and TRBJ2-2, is KAGVTQTPRYLIKTRGQQVTLSCSPISGHRSVSWYQQTPGQGLQFLFEYFSETQRNKGNFPGRFSGRQFSNSRSEMNVSTLELGDSALYLCASSWTSGNGAGELFFGEGSRLTVL.

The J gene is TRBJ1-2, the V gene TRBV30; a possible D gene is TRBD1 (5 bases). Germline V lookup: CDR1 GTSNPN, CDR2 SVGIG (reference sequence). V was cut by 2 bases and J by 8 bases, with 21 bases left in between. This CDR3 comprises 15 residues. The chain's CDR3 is CAWSSRRTLVSGYTF. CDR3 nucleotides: TGTGCCTGGAGTTCCCGCCGGACATTGGTCAGCGGCTACACCTTC.